This TCR beta chain was sequenced during a study of preoperative IRX-2 immunotherapy in early breast cancer. The CDR3 is 18 residues long. V shed 3 bases and J 0 bases; nucleotides not matched to a gene: 7. Germline CDR1 MDHEN, CDR2 SYDVKM. Treatment indicated: preoperative locoregional IRX-2 cytokine immunotherapy. The protocol was immunoSEQ multiplex PCR, while the TCRdb copy is restricted to in-frame clones and leaves out a portion. The sample has about 34,000 clones; 90% to 95% are singletons. The receptor comes from a human donor with breast cancer. Collection took place from a patient treated with IRX-2 immunotherapy. The V and J genes are TRBV28 and TRBJ2-1; 11 positions agree with TRBD2. As DNA, the CDR3 is TGTGCCAGCAGTTTTTTGGGACTAGCGGAAAGCTCCTACAATGAGCAGTTCTTC. It specifies CASSFLGLAESSYNEQFF.